This T cell receptor (beta chain) was found in a study of cytomegalovirus exposure and HLA in healthy donors. Across the whole study: Unique TCRs from HLA-typed donors, 70 million to 100 million of them, were held in an early data release. Study findings and constraints: Follow-up analysis later connected one missense variant in DCLRE1C with trimming of TCR beta V- and J-genes.

PCR used 60 Vbeta primers and 13 Jbeta primers. The method was immunoSEQ multiplex PCR; TCRdb's version includes in-frame clones alone and lacks a portion of them. The sample consists of about 190,000 clones, approximately 78% of them appearing once. Donors were nominally healthy when sampled, though unrecorded immune exposures were likely. V was shortened by 4 bases and J by 5 bases, with 20 bases between the two germline ends. Germline V gives CDR1 SGDLS, CDR2 YYNGEE. The CDR3 extends over 16 amino acids. As for this clone: Antigen unknown.

Sequenced input: PBMCs. The sequence came from a woman between 18 and 29 years old in good health and CMV-seronegative. The chain carries TRBV9 and TRBJ2-3; D may be TRBD2 (7 bases). CDR3 amino acids: CASSTGLGGGIDTQYF. The CDR3 DNA sequence: TGTGCCAGCAGCACAGGGTTAGGGGGGGGGATAGATACGCAGTATTTT.